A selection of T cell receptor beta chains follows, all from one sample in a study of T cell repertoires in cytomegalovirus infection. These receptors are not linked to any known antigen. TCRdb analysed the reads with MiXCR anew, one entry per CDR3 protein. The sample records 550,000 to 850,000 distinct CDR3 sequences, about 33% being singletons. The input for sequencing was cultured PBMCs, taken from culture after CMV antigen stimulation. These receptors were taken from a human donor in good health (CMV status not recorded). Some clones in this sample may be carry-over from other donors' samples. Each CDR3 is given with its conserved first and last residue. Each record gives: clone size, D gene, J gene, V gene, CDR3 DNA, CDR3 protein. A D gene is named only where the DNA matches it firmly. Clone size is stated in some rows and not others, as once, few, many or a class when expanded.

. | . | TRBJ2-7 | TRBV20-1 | TGCAGTGCAACGGGATCCAGGGGCTTCTACGAGCAGTACTTC | CSATGSRGFYEQYF
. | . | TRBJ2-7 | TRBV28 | TGTGCCAGCAGTTACCCGGGACATCGAATTAGCGAGCAGTACTTC | CASSYPGHRISEQYF
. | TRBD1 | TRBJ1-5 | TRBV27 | TGTGCCAGCAGTTTCCGCCGGGACAGGCGCGCGGGTCAGCCCCAGCATTTT | CASSFRRDRRAGQPQHF
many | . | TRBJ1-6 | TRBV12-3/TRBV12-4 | TGTGCCAGCAGTTTAGAAACCTCCTCCCTCCACTTT | CASSLETSSLHF
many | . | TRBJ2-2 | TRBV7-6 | TGTGCCAGCAGCTGGGGTACCCGGGGAACCGGGGAGCTGTTTTTT | CASSWGTRGTGELFF
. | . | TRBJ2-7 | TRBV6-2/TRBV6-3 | TGTGCCAGCACTCGGTCCTCCTCACTGCAGCAGTACTTC | CASTRSSSLQQYF
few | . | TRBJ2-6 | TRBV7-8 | TGTGCCAGCAGCCCTGAGGCTGGAGGGTTTGGGGCCAACGTCCTGACTTTC | CASSPEAGGFGANVLTF
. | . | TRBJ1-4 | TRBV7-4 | TGTGCCAGCAGCTTAGCGGAGGTTGCAACTAATGAAAAACTGTTTTTT | CASSLAEVATNEKLFF
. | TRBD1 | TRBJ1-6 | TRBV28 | TGTGCCAGCAGAGGGACAGGGTTTAATTCACCCCTCCACTTT | CASRGTGFNSPLHF
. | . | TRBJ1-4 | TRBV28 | TGTGCCAGCAGTTTTCGGCCAGGGAAGGAAAAACTGTTTTTT | CASSFRPGKEKLFF
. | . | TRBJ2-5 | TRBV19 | TGTGCCAGTAGTATCTGGTATTCAGGGGAGGAGACCCAGTACTTC | CASSIWYSGEETQYF
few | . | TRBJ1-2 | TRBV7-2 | TGTGCCAGCAGCTTAGTTGGAGGGGGGGGTAACTATGGCTACACCTTC | CASSLVGGGGNYGYTF
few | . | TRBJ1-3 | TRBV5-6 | TGTGCCAGCAGCTCTGCCGGAGTGTACTCTGGAAACACCATATATTTT | CASSSAGVYSGNTIYF
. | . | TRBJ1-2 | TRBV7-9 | TGTGCCAGCAGCATAATCCTAGTTGAGAGGGATGGCTATGGCTACACCTTC | CASSIILVERDGYGYTF